Below, 2 T cell receptor beta chains from the same sample are listed, as sequenced in a study of blood T cells in healthy people across ages. It was with a sample-barcoded 5' primer and a J-beta primer mix that a second PCR of about 6 to 11 cycles was run. TCRdb re-called the 5' RACE reads through MiXCR, storing one row per CDR3 protein. The sample lists roughly 1 million distinct CDR3 sequences, almost 25% seen once, with less than 0.75% in the top ten. The same data also went into a second study, on T cells of mothers and their children.

Sequenced sample: blood. The receptors stem from a girl aged 2-10 years in good health.

The V and J genes are TRBV12-5 and TRBJ2-5; maybe TRBD2 (6 bases). Germline CDR1 and CDR2: LGHNT and FRNRAP. Trimming pared 7 bases from V and 2 bases from J, leaving 11 bases between. The CDR3 is made up of 13 amino acids. CDR3 amino acids: CASDSGGQETQYF. The DNA of the CDR3 is TGTGCTAGTGATAGCGGAGGACAAGAGACCCAGTACTTC.

The chain is built from TRBV12-3 or TRBV12-4 and TRBJ2-2; 11 nucleotides align to TRBD1. V shed 5 bases, J shed 6 bases, and the junction held 5 bases outside the gene matches. The CDR3 loop spans 15 amino acids. CDR3 in DNA: TGTGCCAGCAGTCCTCAGGGACAGGGGGCCGGGGAGCTGTTTTTT. This sequence encodes CASSPQGQGAGELFF.